A single sample is the source of the 2 T cell receptor beta chains below, sequenced in a study of blood T cell repertoires in COVID-19. Method: immunoSEQ multiplex PCR; TCRdb's copy keeps in-frame clones and lacks some. The sample has about 180,000 clones; around 83% are singletons. The sequenced material came from peripheral blood. Source of these receptors: a woman in her 70s with COVID-19, enrolled during active disease.

V gene TRBV7-6 combines with J gene TRBJ1-1; D is undetermined. The ends were cut back, 4 bases at V and 0 bases at J, with 9 bases in the middle. From germline, CDR1 is SGHVS and CDR2 FNYEAQ. The CDR3 runs 14 residues. CDR3 amino acids: CASSSTNMNTEAFF. CDR3 DNA sequence: TGTGCCAGCAGCTCGACAAATATGAACACTGAAGCTTTCTTT.

The chain employs TRBV28 and TRBJ1-2; TRBD1 matches 10 bases. V lost 4 bases, J lost 13 bases, and 9 bases stayed unmatched. Germline-derived CDR1 and CDR2 are MDHEN and SYDVKM. The CDR3 spans 13 residues. The CDR3 loop is CASSYTGTGECTF. CDR3 sequence (DNA): TGTGCCAGCAGTTATACCGGGACAGGGGAGTGCACCTTC.